Listed below are T cell receptor beta chains from one sample, sequenced in a study of shared clonotypes between healthy human individuals. Assay: immunoSEQ multiplex PCR; the TCRdb copy retains only in-frame clones and omits some. The sample has over 2 million clones; approximately 94% are singletons. Sequenced material: naive CD8+ T cells sorted from blood. All receptors come from a man between 18 and 35 years old in good health. The CDR3 runs from the conserved cysteine through the conserved F or W. D genes are given only for firm matches. Clone size appears in some rows only: once, few, many, or a class for an expanded clone.

TRBJ2-2	-	TRBV11-2	-	CATRLGGENTGELFF	TGTGCCACCCGCCTAGGAGGAGAGAACACCGGGGAGCTGTTTTTT
TRBJ2-1	-	TRBV7-9	TRBD2	CASNGGREGYNEQFF	TGTGCCAGCAATGGTGGGCGGGAGGGCTACAATGAGCAGTTCTTC
TRBJ1-5	-	TRBV28	-	CASSPNKVLNNQPQHF	TGTGCCAGCAGTCCTAACAAGGTGCTAAACAATCAGCCCCAGCATTTT
TRBJ2-3	-	TRBV2	-	CASSEMGEPDTQYF	TGTGCCAGCAGTGAAATGGGAGAGCCAGATACGCAGTATTTT
TRBJ2-7	-	TRBV7-9	TRBD2	CASSLGTSGRQYF	TGTGCCAGCAGCCTGGGGACTAGCGGGAGGCAGTACTTC
TRBJ1-1	-	TRBV4-1	-	CASSQTYGGTEAFF	TGCGCCAGCAGCCAAACGTACGGGGGAACTGAAGCTTTCTTT
TRBJ2-7	-	TRBV5-8	-	CASSSIWGVVGEQYF	TGTGCCAGCAGCTCAATTTGGGGTGTAGTTGGCGAGCAGTACTTC
TRBJ2-6	-	TRBV7-9	-	CASSVLGDSAVGANVLTF	TGTGCCAGCAGCGTATTAGGGGATAGCGCGGTAGGGGCCAACGTCCTGACTTTC
TRBJ1-6	-	TRBV9	-	CASSWVGESPLHF	TGTGCCAGCAGCTGGGTAGGAGAGTCACCCCTCCACTTT
TRBJ2-7	-	TRBV2	-	CASSEGGAAYEQYF	TGTGCCAGCAGCGAAGGTGGGGCCGCCTACGAGCAGTACTTC
TRBJ2-3	-	TRBV2	TRBD2	CASMSSGGTDTQYF	TGTGCCAGCATGTCTAGCGGGGGCACAGATACGCAGTATTTT
TRBJ1-2	-	TRBV28	-	CASSSEPSGYTF	TGTGCCAGCAGTTCAGAGCCGTCCGGCTACACCTTC
TRBJ2-1	-	TRBV7-9	-	CASSSTPGATLKSYNEQFF	TGTGCCAGCAGCAGTACTCCAGGGGCTACATTAAAATCCTACAATGAGCAGTTCTTC
TRBJ2-7	-	TRBV7-9	TRBD1	CASSASGTGSYEQYF	TGTGCCAGCAGCGCCTCCGGGACAGGTTCCTACGAGCAGTACTTC
TRBJ2-5	-	TRBV19	-	CASSIPPGQDQYF	TGTGCCAGTAGTATCCCGCCAGGTCAAGACCAGTACTTC
TRBJ2-1	-	TRBV7-9	TRBD2	CASSLSGLVSEQFF	TGTGCCAGCAGCTTATCAGGACTAGTGAGTGAGCAGTTCTTC
TRBJ1-2	-	TRBV9	-	CASSVVEGPRDYGYTF	TGTGCCAGCAGCGTAGTGGAGGGGCCGCGGGACTATGGCTACACCTTC
TRBJ2-1	once	TRBV7-9	TRBD1	CASSLGQGALSSYNEQFF	TGTGCCAGCAGCTTGGGACAGGGGGCCCTATCCTCCTACAATGAGCAGTTCTTC
TRBJ1-1	-	TRBV19	-	CASLEGDWGKEAFF	TGTGCCAGTCTTGAAGGGGATTGGGGAAAAGAAGCTTTCTTT
TRBJ2-1	-	TRBV4-3	-	CASSQYTSTYEQFF	TGCGCCAGCAGCCAATACACTAGCACTTATGAGCAGTTCTTC
TRBJ1-1	-	TRBV28	-	CASSPIAGHQNTEAFF	TGTGCCAGCAGTCCTATCGCGGGACACCAGAACACTGAAGCTTTCTTT
TRBJ2-1	-	TRBV27	-	CASSSTVYNEQFF	TGTGCCAGCAGTTCCACGGTCTACAATGAGCAGTTCTTC
TRBJ2-7	-	TRBV10-2	-	CASSGGDASDYEQYF	TGCGCCAGCAGTGGGGGTGACGCTAGCGACTACGAGCAGTACTTC
TRBJ2-2	-	TRBV7-9	-	CASSSFGSAGNTGELFF	TGTGCCAGCAGCTCATTCGGATCGGCAGGGAACACCGGGGAGCTGTTTTTT
TRBJ1-2	-	TRBV2	-	CANQGDYGYTF	TGTGCCAACCAGGGTGACTATGGCTACACCTTC
TRBJ2-5	-	TRBV10-2	-	CASTSAVQETQYF	TGCGCCAGCACTAGCGCGGTCCAAGAGACCCAGTACTTC
TRBJ1-1	once	TRBV6-5	TRBD1	CASSDTGGRTEAFF	TGTGCCAGCAGTGACACAGGGGGAAGGACTGAAGCTTTCTTT